This entry lists 16 T cell receptor beta chains sequenced from one sample in a study of T cell responses to AZD1222 COVID-19 vaccine. Method: immunoSEQ multiplex PCR; TCRdb's copy keeps in-frame clones and lacks some. This sample has 130,000 or so clones, with around 92% found just once. Source: peripheral blood, taken on day 0 of AZD1222 vaccination. Every receptor here comes from an adult in good health.

V and J are TRBV28 and TRBJ2-2, with 9 bases that match TRBD2. CDR3 length: 21 amino acids. Germline loops: CDR1 MDHEN, CDR2 SYDVKM. J was trimmed by 8 bases and V by 2 bases; bases with no gene match: 24. The CDR3 protein is CASSLRFGTSRETDIPGELFF. The CDR3 region has the DNA TGTGCCAGCAGTTTAAGATTCGGGACTAGCCGGGAAACGGATATTCCTGGGGAGCTGTTTTTT.

The gene calls are TRBV28 and TRBJ1-1; D unresolved. CDR3 size: 14 residues. Germline V gene lookup returns CDR1 MDHEN and CDR2 SYDVKM. The ends were cut back, 5 bases at V and 3 bases at J, with 13 bases in the middle. CDR3 protein: CASSAMDWYTEAFF. The DNA for the CDR3 is TGTGCCAGCAGTGCTATGGACTGGTACACTGAAGCTTTCTTT. Variable domain in full (rest from reference TRBV28 and TRBJ1-1): DVKVTQSSRYLVKRTGEKVFLECVQDMDHENMFWYRQDPGLGLRLIYFSYDVKMKEKGDIPEGYSVSREKKERFSLILESASTNQTSMYLCASSAMDWYTEAFFGQGTRLTVV.

The chain recombines TRBV6-1 with TRBJ1-4, with TRBD1 as a possible D gene (6 bases). Germline values: CDR1 MNHNS, CDR2 SASEGT. This CDR3 is 18 amino acids long. Trimming stripped 2 bases from V and 8 bases from J, with 24 bases between. The CDR3 region is CASSEWSYPAQRGEKLFF. As DNA, the CDR3 is TGTGCCAGCAGTGAATGGTCGTACCCGGCCCAGAGGGGGGAAAAACTGTTTTTT.

The J gene is TRBJ1-5, the V gene TRBV19; perhaps TRBD1 as D (5 bases). Germline V gene sequence: CDR1 LNHDA, CDR2 SQIVND (reference sequence). V was clipped by 7 bases and J by 3 bases, with 10 bases between them. The CDR3 runs 13 residues. The CDR3, as DNA: TGTGCCAGTATTGGGGGATACAATCAGCCCCAGCATTTT. Its translation is CASIGGYNQPQHF. Together with reference TRBV19 and TRBJ1-5, the CDR3 gives the full variable domain: DGGITQSPKYLFRKEGQNVTLSCEQNLNHDAMYWYRQDPGQGLRLIYYSQIVNDFQKGDIAEGYSVSREKKESFPLTVTSAQKNPTAFYLCASIGGYNQPQHFGDGTRLSIL.

This chain joins TRBV27 and TRBJ1-6, with a tentative D call TRBD1 (5 bases). The V end lost 7 bases, the J end lost 4 bases, and 8 bases lay between the germline ends. CDR1 is MNHEY and CDR2 is SMNVEV in the germline V gene (reference sequence). This CDR3 region has 13 residues. The chain's CDR3 is CASTGSYNSPLHF. The CDR3 nucleotides are TGTGCCAGCACAGGGTCGTATAATTCACCCCTCCACTTT.

This chain joins TRBV6-5 and TRBJ1-5; weak D call: TRBD1 (5 bases). The CDR3 is 12 amino acids. Trimming took off 8 bases at V and 11 bases at J, with 16 bases between the two ends. Per the germline V gene, CDR1 is MNHEY and CDR2 is SVGAGI. The chain's CDR3 is CASRKDIPTQHF. DNA for the CDR3: TGTGCCAGCCGAAAGGACATCCCGACCCAGCATTTT.

The genes are TRBV28 and TRBJ2-7; no clear D. V was shortened by 8 bases and J by 3 bases, with 14 bases between the two germline ends. The CDR3 spans 13 residues. CDR1 MDHEN and CDR2 SYDVKM come from the germline V gene. CDR3 sequence (DNA): TGTGCCAGCGAACCCTTCGTAGGCTACGAGCAGTACTTC. Its translation: CASEPFVGYEQYF.

The V gene is TRBV19, the J gene TRBJ1-6; D is uncertain. The V and J ends lost 3 bases and 0 bases respectively, with 0 bases between them. The CDR3 loop spans 13 amino acids. Germline V gene sequence: CDR1 LNHDA, CDR2 SQIVND (reference sequence). For the CDR3, the DNA is TGTGCCAGTAGTATCTCCTATAATTCACCCCTCCACTTT. This sequence encodes CASSISYNSPLHF. Using reference TRBV19 and TRBJ1-6 for the parts outside the CDR3, the full variable domain is DGGITQSPKYLFRKEGQNVTLSCEQNLNHDAMYWYRQDPGQGLRLIYYSQIVNDFQKGDIAEGYSVSREKKESFPLTVTSAQKNPTAFYLCASSISYNSPLHFGNGTRLTVT.

This chain uses TRBV9 with TRBJ2-1; D remains unclear. This CDR3 has 13 residues. The ends were cut back, 3 bases at V and 6 bases at J, with 10 bases in the middle. Germline lookup yields CDR1 SGDLS and CDR2 YYNGEE. CDR3 bases: TGTGCCAGCAGCGATGGGCTCTTCAATGAGCAGTTCTTC. This translates into CASSDGLFNEQFF.

In its sample, this clone was seen a few times. Other DNA sequences in this sample translate to the same CDR3. The chain has TRBV6-1 and TRBJ2-7, with D possibly TRBD2 on 6 matching bases. Germline-derived CDR1 and CDR2 are MNHNS and SASEGT. The CDR3 is 14 residues long. V was clipped by 2 bases and J by 0 bases, with 8 bases between them. Here the CDR3 DNA reads TGTGCCAGCAGTGAACAGGGACTCTCCTACGAGCAGTACTTC. Amino acid sequence: CASSEQGLSYEQYF.

This chain links TRBV11-2 with TRBJ1-1; 7 bases align to TRBD1. The CDR3 length is 13 residues. J lost 5 bases, V lost 5 bases, and 5 bases had no gene match. CDR1 SGHAT and CDR2 FQNNGV come from the germline V gene. CDR3 protein: CASSAQGRTEAFF. CDR3 sequence (DNA): TGTGCCAGCAGCGCACAGGGGAGGACTGAAGCTTTCTTT.

The chain joins TRBV4-1 to TRBJ2-1, with 10 bases fitting TRBD1. Germline CDR1 is MGHRA and CDR2 is YSYEKL. The CDR3 is 13 residues long. J was trimmed by 12 bases and V by 1 base; bases with no gene match: 3. For the CDR3, the DNA is TGCGCCAGCAGCCAAGGACAGGGGGCAACGCAGTTCTTC. It encodes CASSQGQGATQFF.

The chain is built from TRBV19 and TRBJ1-5; D uncertain. Germline CDR1 reads LNHDA; CDR2 reads SQIVND (reference sequence). CDR3 length: 15 amino acids. The V end lost 6 bases, the J end lost 7 bases, and 19 bases lay between the germline ends. The chain's CDR3 is CASSPSRASLQPQHF. CDR3 DNA sequence: TGTGCCAGTAGCCCCAGTCGGGCGTCTTTACAGCCCCAGCATTTT.

This rearrangement joins TRBV7-2 to TRBJ1-1, with TRBD1 matching over 7 bases. The CDR3 totals 15 residues. Unmatched junction bases numbered 3, after V lost 2 bases and J lost 0 bases. The V gene's germline CDR1 is SGHTA and CDR2 FQGNSA. The DNA for the CDR3 is TGTGCCAGCAGCTTAAGCGGGACAGTGAACACTGAAGCTTTCTTT. Amino acids: CASSLSGTVNTEAFF.

The chain carries TRBV7-3 and TRBJ2-2, with TRBD2 matching over 7 bases. From germline, CDR1 is SGHTA and CDR2 FQGTGA. V lost 5 bases and J lost 6; bases outside the gene matches: 3. CDR3 length equals 13 residues. CDR3 nucleotides: TGTGCCAGCAGCCGGGGGGACTCCGGGGAGCTGTTTTTT. Encoded protein: CASSRGDSGELFF. Supplemented by reference TRBV7-3 and TRBJ2-2, the full variable domain reads GAGVSQTPSNKVTEKGKYVELRCDPISGHTALYWYRQSLGQGPEFLIYFQGTGAADDSGLPNDRFFAVRPEGSVSTLKIQRTERGDSAVYLCASSRGDSGELFFGEGSRLTVL.

The chain's CDR3 is CASSSADRPNTEAFF. For the CDR3, the DNA is TGCGCCAGCAGCTCCGCGGACAGACCGAACACTGAAGCTTTCTTT. V usage is TRBV5-1 and J usage is TRBJ1-1; a possible D gene is TRBD1 (6 bases). There are 15 residues in the CDR3. CDR1 is SGHRS, CDR2 YFSETQ, per germline. Trimming removed 3 bases at V and 1 base at J, with 13 bases between.